This T cell receptor beta chain is drawn from a study of human T cells and chemical hapten exposure. Whole-study context: The study traced per-sample TCR yield variation mainly to small differences in pooled library volumes.

Unique molecular identifiers were linked by the library to individual cDNA molecules. MiXCR was run by TCRdb on the RACE reads, yielding one entry per CDR3 protein. Here the sample spans about 77,000 distinct CDR3 sequences, around 9.4% being singletons. Documented time point: healthy volunteer bleed at 6 weeks. Whole blood that had not been fractionated was the source of extracted total RNA. The sample holds a few counts of this clonotype. This sequence was found in a female donor in good health. Some clones in this sample may be carry-over from other donors' samples. The sample taken for sequencing was whole blood.

The CDR3, as DNA: TGTGCCAGCAGCCAAGACGAGGGGGCGGGAGGGGAGCAGTACTTC. It encodes CASSQDEGAGGEQYF. The chain links TRBV4-2 to TRBJ2-7; 9 nucleotides match TRBD2. The germline V gene has CDR1 LGHNA and CDR2 YNFKEQ. The CDR3 is 15 residues long. With V trimmed by 0 bases and J by 7 bases, 7 bases remained unmatched.